These 14 T cell receptor beta chains share one sample of origin, sequenced in a study of blood T cell repertoires in COVID-19 (dated by TCRdb to 2018 to 2020). The library relied on the immunoSEQ multiplex PCR assay. Not all clones reach the TCRdb copy of this immuneACCESS table, which keeps in-frame sequences only. Checked studies attribute under half of the gap to unresolved V genes and leave the rest unexplained. The sample has more than 50,000 clones on record, roughly 90% of them singletons. The ten largest clones represent around 1.5% of the sample. Sequencing used peripheral blood. The origin of the receptors is a human donor in a cohort sampled during active COVID-19.

The chain carries TRBV9 and TRBJ2-1; D unclear. This CDR3 comprises 13 residues. Deletions cut 7 bases from V and 4 bases from J, with 12 bases between. Per the germline V gene, CDR1 is SGDLS and CDR2 is YYNGEE. CDR3 protein: CASGRLNYNEQFF. The CDR3 DNA reads TGTGCCAGCGGCCGCTTAAATTACAATGAGCAGTTCTTC.

The CDR3 DNA reads TGTGCCAGCAGCCGCCGGGTGGTCGGGGGATTTAGGGGCGAGCAGTACTTC. Its protein product is CASSRRVVGGFRGEQYF. The chain recombines TRBV6-2 or TRBV6-3 with TRBJ2-7; possibly TRBD2 for D (6 bases). The CDR3 is made up of 17 amino acids. With 6 bases removed from V and 6 bases from J, the gap between germline ends came to 27 bases. Germline values: CDR1 MNHEY, CDR2 SVGEGT.

This rearrangement joins TRBV4-3 to TRBJ1-4, with D unresolved. V was shortened by 6 bases and J by 0 bases, with 11 bases between the two germline ends. The germline gives CDR1 LGHNA, CDR2 YSLEER. The CDR3 length is 15 residues. The CDR3 loop reads CASRGGIATNEKLFF. The CDR3 DNA reads as TGCGCCAGCAGGGGAGGGATTGCAACTAATGAAAAACTGTTTTTT.

The J gene is TRBJ1-1, the V gene TRBV4-1, with a weak D call TRBD1 (5 bases). This CDR3 region has 14 residues. Trimming removed 1 base from V and 1 base from J, with 7 bases in between. Germline-derived CDR1 and CDR2 are MGHRA and YSYEKL. CDR3 nucleotide sequence: TGCGCCAGCAGCCAAGCTGACAGGAACACTGAAGCTTTCTTT. Protein sequence: CASSQADRNTEAFF.

The chain joins TRBV5-1 to TRBJ1-2; 8 bases map to TRBD1. Germline lookup yields CDR1 SGHRS and CDR2 YFSETQ. CDR3 length equals 14 residues. Trimming at V came to 4 bases and at J to 6 bases, leaving 8 bases not matched to a gene. The CDR3 loop reads CASSILDRGDGYTF. The CDR3 coding sequence is TGCGCCAGCAGCATCCTAGACAGGGGCGATGGCTACACCTTC. Drawing the rest from reference TRBV5-1 and TRBJ1-2, the complete variable domain is KAGVTQTPRYLIKTRGQQVTLSCSPISGHRSVSWYQQTPGQGLQFLFEYFSETQRNKGNFPGRFSGRQFSNSRSEMNVSTLELGDSALYLCASSILDRGDGYTFGSGTRLTVV.

On this clone itself: Compared with germline, one end of the junction differs, possibly owing to a read error. The rearrangement links TRBV5-1 to TRBJ2-1; 12 bases fit TRBD2. CDR3 length: 15 amino acids. Germline lookup yields CDR1 SGHRS and CDR2 YFSETQ. The CDR3 nucleotides are TGCGCCAGCAGCTTAGGACTAGCGGGAATAAATGAGCTGTTCTTC. Its protein product is CASSLGLAGINELFF.

The chain links TRBV20-1 to TRBJ2-1; 7 bases are shared with TRBD1. Germline V gene lookup returns CDR1 DFQATT and CDR2 SNEGSKA (reference sequence). The CDR3 sequence is 10 residues long. J was trimmed by 10 bases and V by 5 bases; bases with no gene match: 2. CDR3 sequence (DNA): TGCAGTGCTCCCAGGGGGGAGCAGTTCTTC. Translation gives CSAPRGEQFF.

The chain uses TRBV19 and TRBJ1-2; the match to TRBD1 covers 10 bases. This CDR3 is 14 amino acids long. Germline V gene sequence: CDR1 LNHDA, CDR2 SQIVND (reference sequence). V lost 7 bases to trimming and J lost 5 bases; unmatched junction nucleotides: 7. This CDR3 is CASTLRTGGYGYTF. CDR3 bases: TGTGCCAGTACCCTACGGACAGGGGGGTATGGCTACACCTTC.

The rearrangement uses TRBV28 and TRBJ1-1; D not certain. The CDR3 sequence is 11 residues long. V dropped 8 bases and J dropped 4 bases, with 8 bases sitting between them. Germline assignment: CDR1 MDHEN and CDR2 SYDVKM. CDR3 region: CASVPVTEAFF. The CDR3 nucleotides are TGTGCCAGCGTCCCTGTCACTGAAGCTTTCTTT.

This chain connects TRBV9 to TRBJ2-5; D is ambiguous. The CDR3 contains 14 residues. CDR1 SGDLS and CDR2 YYNGEE come from the germline V gene. V was pared by 0 bases and J by 1 base, with 7 bases between. CDR3 coding DNA: TGTGCCAGCAGCGTAGGGAGCGTCCAAGAGACCCAGTACTTC. Amino acid sequence: CASSVGSVQETQYF. The variable domain in full, completed from reference TRBV9 and TRBJ2-5, reads DSGVTQTPKHLITATGQRVTLRCSPRSGDLSVYWYQQSLDQGLQFLIQYYNGEERAKGNILERFSAQQFPDLHSELNLSSLELGDSALYFCASSVGSVQETQYFGPGTRLLVL.

This CDR3 is CASRRTGRAYEQYF. The DNA of the CDR3 is TGTGCCAGCCGACGGACAGGGAGAGCCTACGAGCAGTACTTC. The chain uses TRBV25-1 and TRBJ2-7, with 8 bases matching TRBD1. Per the germline V gene, CDR1 is MGHDK and CDR2 is SYGVNS. There are 14 residues in the CDR3. V lost 8 bases, J lost 2 bases, and 8 bases stayed unmatched.

The rearrangement uses TRBV6-2 or TRBV6-3 and TRBJ2-7; 14 bases align to TRBD2. V lost 2 bases, J lost 3 bases, and 12 bases stayed unmatched. The CDR3 length is 19 residues. The V gene's germline CDR1 is MNHEY and CDR2 SVGEGT. The CDR3 coding sequence is TGTGCCAGCAGTTACCCCTCCTCCGGGACTAGCGGGAGAGGCTACGAGCAGTACTTC. As protein: CASSYPSSGTSGRGYEQYF.

The rearrangement links TRBV5-5 to TRBJ1-3; D unclear. The V end was cut by 4 bases, the J end by 2 bases, with 7 bases between. This CDR3 has 13 amino acids. The germline CDR1 and CDR2 sequences are SGHKS and YYEKEE (reference sequence). Here the CDR3 reads CASSPQAGNTIYF. The CDR3 DNA reads TGTGCCAGCAGCCCCCAGGCTGGAAACACCATATATTTT.

This chain uses TRBV6-1 with TRBJ2-4; 9 nucleotides agree with TRBD2. This CDR3 spans 16 amino acids. CDR1 and CDR2 from the germline V gene are MNHNS and SASEGT. Trimming cost V 2 bases and J 0 bases; bases outside gene matches: 2. In nucleotides, the CDR3 is TGTGCCAGCAGTGAAACTAGCGGGTTAGCCAAAAACATTCAGTACTTC. Translation gives CASSETSGLAKNIQYF.